These T cell receptor beta chains were read from a single sample in a study of a mutant IDH1 vaccine in newly diagnosed glioma. Antigens for these TCRs are unknown. Libraries were prepared by immunoSEQ multiplex PCR; TCRdb keeps only in-frame clonotypes and omits some of them. This table holds some 38,000 clones, 70% to 80% found once. This material consisted of PBMCs, taken from a glioma patient whose treatment included an IDH1 peptide vaccine. These receptors originate from a man aged 40-49 years with glioma. Each CDR3 is given with its conserved first and last residue. Fields, in order: clone size, J gene, V gene, CDR3 protein. Only part of the rows carry a size: once, few, many, or a class if the clone is expanded.

>few|TRBJ1-6|TRBV2
CASSREGGNSPLHF
>few|TRBJ1-1|TRBV15
CATSAHHPGTGSTEAFF
>NA|TRBJ1-4|TRBV5-4
CASKWEKLFF
>NA|TRBJ1-5|TRBV4-1
CASSQVPGHNQPQHF
>few|TRBJ1-2|TRBV19
CASRRLTGVSYGYTF
>NA|TRBJ2-3|TRBV5-6
CASSAQGPDTQYF
>NA|TRBJ1-2|TRBV29-1
CSARLQGFYGYTF
>NA|TRBJ1-1|TRBV6-5
CASSSRKVSRTEAFF
>NA|TRBJ1-2|TRBV7-9
CASSLSAGHGYTF
>NA|TRBJ1-3|TRBV6-5
CASSYRLSGNTIYF
>few|TRBJ1-1|TRBV6-5
CASSRTGTVNTEAFF
>NA|TRBJ1-1|TRBV30
CAWSVTTEAFF
>NA|TRBJ1-6|TRBV5-6
CASSLGDRAFSPLHF
>NA|TRBJ2-1|TRBV5-6
CASSLLRGGSYNEQFF
>NA|TRBJ2-1|TRBV6-5
CASWDRYNEQFF
>NA|TRBJ1-4|TRBV7-2
CASSLTRNEKLFF
>NA|TRBJ1-2|TRBV7-9
CASSAPSHGEVYTF
>NA|TRBJ1-1|TRBV7-8
CASRSRGRDTEAFF
>NA|TRBJ1-5|TRBV27
CASRASQGIYQPQHF
>once|TRBJ2-5|TRBV4-1
CASSRYLDLGLTQETQYF
>NA|TRBJ1-2|TRBV19
CASRITGTGYGYTF
>NA|TRBJ2-7|TRBV18
CASSFPGSYEQYF
>NA|TRBJ2-2|TRBV29-1
CSVDPGTGVDGELFF
>NA|TRBJ2-3|TRBV14
CASSQGPTQYF
>once|TRBJ1-5|TRBV5-6
CASNAGRQPQHF
>NA|TRBJ1-5|TRBV4-2
CASSLGLQEDRPQHF
>once|TRBJ2-3|TRBV2
CAGRQAEGTDTQYF
>few|TRBJ1-3|TRBV10-1
CASNPGRPFDSGNTIYF
>NA|TRBJ1-6|TRBV7-2
CASSLRGDLSPLHF
>NA|TRBJ1-6|TRBV6-1
CASSEEILLNYSPLHF
>NA|TRBJ2-7|TRBV4-2
CASSPGPSSSYEQYF
>few|TRBJ2-3|TRBV5-1
CASSGGNTDTQYF
>NA|TRBJ2-7|TRBV5-1
CASSFLAGTDEQYF
>NA|TRBJ1-3|TRBV6-5
CASSYSIGAGNTIYF
>NA|TRBJ1-2|TRBV4-2
CASSPGTGVSLGYTF
>NA|TRBJ2-3|TRBV6-5
CASSYYKAGADTQYF
>NA|TRBJ2-5|TRBV2
CASILAGGPGETQYF
>once|TRBJ1-2|TRBV5-6
CASRPGVTGPSGYTF
>once|TRBJ2-7|TRBV27
CASSFMGTGAGVRVYEQYF
>NA|TRBJ2-3|TRBV4-2
CASSSRQRGSDTQYF
>NA|TRBJ1-6|TRBV18
CASSPYNSPLHF
>NA|TRBJ1-6|TRBV7-2
CASRSGTEVSPLHF